This T cell receptor (beta chain) was identified in a study of shared clonotypes between healthy human individuals. About the study: Each donor contributed plates that comprised three CD4 naive, three CD4 memory, two CD8 naive and one CD8 memory.

The CDR3 has 16 amino acids. V dropped 0 bases and J dropped 3 bases, with 15 bases sitting between them. CDR1 and CDR2 (germline): SGHRS, YFSETQ. Study-wide findings and caveats: Inspection by rarefaction showed sorted-subset sequencing to be incomplete despite large depth.

At the deep level, the assay was run. Here immunoSEQ multiplex PCR was the method, and the copy in TCRdb shows in-frame clones only, minus some. The sample yields 2,500,000 or so clones, around 92% seen once. About this clone itself: Its antigen is currently unknown.

V gene TRBV5-1 combines with J gene TRBJ1-1; a weak D match, TRBD1 (5 bases). The clonotype originates from a young man in good health. Some clones in this sample may be carry-over from other donors' samples. The sequenced sample was naive CD4+ T cells from PBMCs. Subset specified: CD45RA+ positively selected. In DNA, the CDR3 is TGCGCCAGCAGCTTGGTGCGGGCGTCGGGGGACACTGAAGCTTTCTTT. It specifies CASSLVRASGDTEAFF.